A single sample is the source of the 26 T cell receptor beta chains below, sequenced in a study of blood T cells in healthy people across ages. A second about 6 to 11 cycle PCR used barcoded and J-beta primers. One entry per CDR3 protein, called by TCRdb with MiXCR from the 5' RACE reads. This table has 1 million or so distinct CDR3 sequences, approximately 25% appearing once. These data were likewise used in another study, on T cells of mothers and their children.

Sequenced material: blood. These receptors came from a girl aged 2 to 10 in good health.

This clonotype has more than one count but fewer than ten. The gene calls are TRBV4-3 and TRBJ2-5; TRBD1 might be the D (5 bases). The J call may be incorrect, as the DNA end agrees better with TRBJ2-1. Germline CDR1 and CDR2: LGHNA and YSLEER. CDR3 size: 14 residues. DNA of the CDR3: TGCGCCAGCAGCCAGGAAGGGGCGACGAATGAGCAGTTCTTC. Translation: CASSQEGATNEQFF.

The chain is built from TRBV7-2 and TRBJ2-5; perhaps TRBD2 as D (6 bases). The V end was cut by 5 bases, the J end by 2 bases, with 12 bases between. Germline values: CDR1 SGHTA, CDR2 FQGNSA. The CDR3 totals 14 residues. CDR3 region: CASSPAGKQETQYF. Written as DNA, the CDR3 is TGTGCCAGCAGCCCCGCGGGGAAACAAGAGACCCAGTACTTC.

The chain carries TRBV20-1 and TRBJ2-1; D possibly uses TRBD1 or TRBD2 (5 bases each). Germline lookup yields CDR1 DFQATT and CDR2 SNEGSKA (reference sequence). Between the trimmed V and J ends, which lost 0 bases and 2 bases, there was a span of 11 bases. The CDR3 consists of 15 residues. CDR3 nucleotide sequence: TGCAGTGCTAGAGATCAGGGCGGGCCCTACAATGAGCAGTTCTTC. Translating it yields CSARDQGGPYNEQFF.

The rearrangement uses TRBV27 and TRBJ1-1; D is unresolved. Looked up from germline, CDR1 is MNHEY and CDR2 is SMNVEV (reference sequence). The V end was cut by 7 bases, the J end by 1 base, with 13 bases between. The CDR3 is 14 amino acids. This CDR3 is CASKTTGPNTEAFF. CDR3 sequence (DNA): TGTGCCAGCAAAACGACGGGTCCGAACACTGAAGCTTTCTTT.

This sequence joins TRBV6-5 and TRBJ1-1; maybe TRBD1 (6 bases). V was shortened by 1 base and J by 0 bases, with 12 bases between the two germline ends. Looked up from germline, CDR1 is MNHEY and CDR2 is SVGAGI. This CDR3 spans 16 amino acids. This CDR3 reads CASSYFFPGVNTEAFF. CDR3 DNA sequence: TGTGCCAGCAGTTACTTTTTCCCAGGGGTGAACACTGAAGCTTTCTTT.

The chain combines TRBV11-3 with TRBJ2-5; D gene unclear. The length of the CDR3 is 12 residues. From germline, CDR1 is SGHNT and CDR2 YENEEA. The V and J ends lost 5 bases and 10 bases respectively, with 14 bases between them. The chain's CDR3 is CASSRSGPNQYF. CDR3 coding DNA: TGTGCCAGCAGCCGTTCAGGCCCCAACCAGTACTTC.

The chain carries TRBV4-2 and TRBJ1-1; D gene unclear. This CDR3 comprises 14 residues. Germline lookup yields CDR1 LGHNA and CDR2 YNFKEQ. V lost 0 bases and J 4 bases, leaving 9 bases between the germline ends. CDR3 residues: CASSQDYGVTEAFF. In DNA form, the CDR3 reads TGTGCCAGCAGCCAAGATTACGGGGTCACTGAAGCTTTCTTT.

The chain joins TRBV4-1 to TRBJ1-1, with TRBD1 matching over 7 bases. The germline V gene has CDR1 MGHRA and CDR2 YSYEKL. With V trimmed by 4 bases and J by 5 bases, 10 bases remained unmatched. This CDR3 has 15 amino acids. As DNA, the CDR3 is TGCGCCAGCAGCCCGTCACAGGGGATCGGGACTGAAGCTTTCTTT. Its protein product is CASSPSQGIGTEAFF.

The chain couples TRBV11-3 to TRBJ1-1; maybe TRBD1 (5 bases). In germline, CDR1 is SGHNT, CDR2 YENEEA. The CDR3 totals 12 residues. The ends were cut back, 5 bases at V and 8 bases at J, with 12 bases in the middle. CDR3 DNA: TGTGCCAGCAGCGGAATGAACAGGGAAGCTTTCTTT. It is translated as CASSGMNREAFF.

The V gene is TRBV3-1, the J gene TRBJ2-5, with 9 positions matching TRBD1. The germline V gene encodes CDR1 LGHDT and CDR2 YNNKEL (reference sequence). Trimming removed 3 bases from V and 6 bases from J; junction bases left unmatched: 11. There are 16 residues in the CDR3. Written as DNA, the CDR3 is TGTGCCAGCAGCCACCACAGGGGGCAGAAGGAAAAGACCCAGTACTTC. This sequence encodes CASSHHRGQKEKTQYF.

This clonotype was observed a handful of times. This chain joins TRBV20-1 and TRBJ1-4; 9 nucleotides line up with TRBD1. The CDR3 contains 16 residues. The germline V gene encodes CDR1 DFQATT and CDR2 SNEGSKA (reference sequence). The junction had 8 bases not matched to a gene; V was cut back by 6 bases and J by 0 bases. The CDR3 region is CSAHRGPPATNEKLFF. In DNA, the CDR3 is TGCAGTGCACACAGGGGGCCCCCCGCAACTAATGAAAAACTGTTTTTT.

This clonotype has more than one count but fewer than ten. The chain joins TRBV4-3 to TRBJ2-2; D might be TRBD2 (5 bases). Trimming removed 3 bases at V and 5 bases at J, with 10 bases between. The CDR3 sequence is 14 residues long. Germline V gene data show CDR1 as LGHNA and CDR2 as YSLEER. The CDR3 nucleotides read TGCGCCAGCAGCCATGGAGGCGAAACCGGGGAGCTGTTTTTT. Encoded protein: CASSHGGETGELFF.

This clonotype was recorded a few times. V gene TRBV20-1 combines with J gene TRBJ2-7, with 8 bases aligning to TRBD1. The V gene's germline CDR1 is DFQATT and CDR2 SNEGSKA (reference sequence). The CDR3 length is 12 residues. V shed 4 bases and J 4 bases; nucleotides not matched to a gene: 3. This CDR3 reads CSAMGQAYEQYF. The CDR3 DNA is TGCAGTGCTATGGGACAGGCGTACGAGCAGTACTTC.

This clonotype has more than one count but fewer than ten. The V and J genes are TRBV10-2 and TRBJ1-1; D remains ambiguous. The CDR3 contains 13 residues. Trimming removed 7 bases from V and 1 base from J, with 10 bases in between. In germline, CDR1 is WSHSY, CDR2 SAAADI. For the CDR3, the DNA is TGCGCCAGCAAAGATGATGGGAACACTGAAGCTTTCTTT. Translated: CASKDDGNTEAFF.

This clonotype has a handful of counts. The gene calls are TRBV9 and TRBJ2-3, with D perhaps TRBD2 (5 bases). The CDR3 totals 14 residues. Trimming pared 2 bases from V and 2 bases from J, leaving 9 bases between. Per the germline V gene, CDR1 is SGDLS and CDR2 is YYNGEE. CDR3 in amino acids: CASSVGRATDTQYF. DNA of the CDR3: TGTGCCAGCAGCGTTGGGCGGGCCACAGATACGCAGTATTTT.

In this sample, this clonotype turned up a few times. The chain links TRBV28 to TRBJ2-7; D is ambiguous. The V gene lost 2 bases and the J gene lost 0 bases, with 11 bases spanning the gap. The length of the CDR3 is 15 residues. Germline CDR1 and CDR2: MDHEN and SYDVKM. CDR3 protein: CASSLRGRSSYEQYF. In nucleotides, the CDR3 is TGTGCCAGCAGTTTAAGAGGACGGAGCTCCTACGAGCAGTACTTC.

This clonotype was recorded a few times. The J gene is TRBJ2-1, the V gene TRBV5-1, with no clear D. Germline-derived CDR1 and CDR2 are SGHRS and YFSETQ. V dropped 0 bases and J dropped 0 bases, with 10 bases sitting between them. CDR3 length: 16 residues. DNA for the CDR3: TGCGCCAGCAGCTTGGCCTCTAGAACCTCCTACAATGAGCAGTTCTTC. Its protein product is CASSLASRTSYNEQFF. Full variable domain (missing parts from reference TRBV5-1 and TRBJ2-1): KAGVTQTPRYLIKTRGQQVTLSCSPISGHRSVSWYQQTPGQGLQFLFEYFSETQRNKGNFPGRFSGRQFSNSRSEMNVSTLELGDSALYLCASSLASRTSYNEQFFGPGTRLTVL.

The J gene is TRBJ2-1, the V gene TRBV7-3; no clear D gene. The germline V and J ends were trimmed by 2 bases and 6 bases, with 14 bases remaining between them. Germline values: CDR1 SGHTA, CDR2 FQGTGA. The CDR3 runs to 15 residues. CDR3 nucleotide sequence: TGTGCCAGCAGCTTATCGAGCTTAACCGCCAATGAGCAGTTCTTC. It codes for CASSLSSLTANEQFF.

The chain uses TRBV29-1 and TRBJ2-1; 9 bases fit TRBD1. With V trimmed by 6 bases and J by 8 bases, 11 bases remained unmatched. The CDR3 spans 14 residues. CDR1 is SQVTM and CDR2 is ANQGSEA in the germline V gene. The CDR3 DNA is TGCAGCGTGAGACAGGGGGTCATAATCGATGAGCAGTTCTTC. Amino acid sequence: CSVRQGVIIDEQFF.

In its sample, this clonotype was seen a few times. This chain connects TRBV20-1 to TRBJ2-1; 15 positions agree with TRBD2. The CDR3 contains 17 residues. CDR1 and CDR2 (germline): DFQATT, SNEGSKA (reference sequence). The trim removed 1 base at V and 4 bases at J, leaving 5 bases unmatched. The CDR3 sequence is CSARVGLAGGPYNEQFF. CDR3 nucleotides: TGCAGTGCTAGAGTGGGACTAGCGGGGGGACCGTACAATGAGCAGTTCTTC.

The rearrangement uses TRBV4-3 and TRBJ1-5, with a possible D match to TRBD1 (5 bases). Between the trimmed V and J ends, which lost 0 bases and 2 bases, there was a span of 8 bases. Germline CDR1 and CDR2: LGHNA and YSLEER. CDR3 length: 15 amino acids. In nucleotides, the CDR3 is TGCGCCAGCAGCCAAGATATGGGGGGCAATCAGCCCCAGCATTTT. This sequence encodes CASSQDMGGNQPQHF.

This clonotype has a handful of counts. The V call is TRBV27, the J call TRBJ1-2; TRBD1 aligns across 9 bases. Germline V gene data show CDR1 as MNHEY and CDR2 as SMNVEV (reference sequence). After removal of 6 bases from V and 6 bases from J, the junction contained 8 bases not matched to a gene. CDR3 length: 14 amino acids. The CDR3 sequence is CASREGQGINGYTF. The DNA of the CDR3 is TGTGCCAGCAGAGAGGGACAGGGAATTAATGGCTACACCTTC.

This clonotype was observed a few times. The chain combines TRBV3-1 with TRBJ2-1, with 11 bases matching TRBD2. V gave up 4 bases and J gave up 4 bases; unmatched junction bases: 6. Germline assignment: CDR1 LGHDT and CDR2 YNNKEL (reference sequence). This CDR3 is built from 16 residues. CDR3 residues: CASSPKLAGVYNEQFF. CDR3 DNA: TGTGCCAGCAGCCCAAAACTAGCGGGAGTTTACAATGAGCAGTTCTTC.

The chain combines TRBV27 with TRBJ2-7; D possibly corresponds to TRBD2 (5 bases). The length of the CDR3 is 14 residues. Germline CDR1 is MNHEY and CDR2 is SMNVEV (reference sequence). V was shortened by 8 bases and J by 0 bases, with 14 bases between the two germline ends. CDR3 amino acids: CASSPLAPSYEQYF. As DNA, the CDR3 is TGTGCCAGCTCTCCCCTAGCCCCCTCCTACGAGCAGTACTTC.

This chain connects TRBV3-1 to TRBJ2-7; perhaps TRBD1 as D (6 bases). This CDR3 spans 12 amino acids. V was shortened by 2 bases and J by 7 bases, with 9 bases between the two germline ends. Germline V CDR1 and CDR2: LGHDT, YNNKEL (reference sequence). The CDR3 DNA reads TGTGCCAGCAGCCAATACACAGGGGAGCAGTACTTC. Translation: CASSQYTGEQYF.

The gene calls are TRBV6-5 and TRBJ2-7; 10 bases align to TRBD2. The germline CDR1 and CDR2 sequences are MNHEY and SVGAGI. V shed 0 bases and J 0 bases; nucleotides not matched to a gene: 14. CDR3 size: 20 residues. The DNA of the CDR3 is TGTGCCAGCAGTTACTCGAATAGCGGGGGGCGCCTTGAGAGCTCCTACGAGCAGTACTTC. As protein: CASSYSNSGGRLESSYEQYF.